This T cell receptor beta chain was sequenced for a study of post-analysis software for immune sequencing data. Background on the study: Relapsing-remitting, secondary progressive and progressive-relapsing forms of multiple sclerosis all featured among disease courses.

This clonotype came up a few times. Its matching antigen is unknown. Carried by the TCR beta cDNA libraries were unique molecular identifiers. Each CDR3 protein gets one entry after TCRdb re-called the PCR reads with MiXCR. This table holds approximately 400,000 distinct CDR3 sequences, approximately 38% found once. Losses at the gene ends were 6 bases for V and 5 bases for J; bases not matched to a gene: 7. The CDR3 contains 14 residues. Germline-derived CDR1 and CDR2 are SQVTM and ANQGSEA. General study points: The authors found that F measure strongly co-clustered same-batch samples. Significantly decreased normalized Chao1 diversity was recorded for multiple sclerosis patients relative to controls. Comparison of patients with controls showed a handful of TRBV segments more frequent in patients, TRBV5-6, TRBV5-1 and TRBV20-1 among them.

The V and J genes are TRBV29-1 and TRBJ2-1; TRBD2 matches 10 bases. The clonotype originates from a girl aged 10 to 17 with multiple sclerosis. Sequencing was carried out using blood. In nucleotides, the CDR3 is TGCAGCGTCGCCGGGACTAGCGAGGACAATGAGCAGTTCTTC. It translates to CSVAGTSEDNEQFF.